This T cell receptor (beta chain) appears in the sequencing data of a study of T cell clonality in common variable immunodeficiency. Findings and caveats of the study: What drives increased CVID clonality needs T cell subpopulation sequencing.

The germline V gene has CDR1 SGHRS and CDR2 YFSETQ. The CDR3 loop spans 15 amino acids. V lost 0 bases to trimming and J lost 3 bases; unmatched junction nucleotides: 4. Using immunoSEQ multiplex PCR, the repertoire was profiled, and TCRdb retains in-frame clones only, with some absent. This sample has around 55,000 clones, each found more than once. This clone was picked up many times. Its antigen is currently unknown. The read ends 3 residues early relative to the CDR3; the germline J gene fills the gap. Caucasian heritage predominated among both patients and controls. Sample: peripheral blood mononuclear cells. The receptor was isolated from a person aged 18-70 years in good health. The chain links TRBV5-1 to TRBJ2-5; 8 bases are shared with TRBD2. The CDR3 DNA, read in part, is TGCGCCAGCAGCTTGGAGGTCGGGGGGGAAGAGACC. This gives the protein CASSLEVGGEET. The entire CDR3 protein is CASSLEVGGEETQYF. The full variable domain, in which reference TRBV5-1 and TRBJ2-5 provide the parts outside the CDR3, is KAGVTQTPRYLIKTRGQQVTLSCSPISGHRSVSWYQQTPGQGLQFLFEYFSETQRNKGNFPGRFSGRQFSNSRSEMNVSTLELGDSALYLCASSLEVGGEETQYFGPGTRLLVL.